This T cell receptor beta chain was recovered during a study of T cell responses to AZD1222 COVID-19 vaccine (dated by TCRdb to about 2021). About the study as a whole: A total of 233 trial participants underwent TCR sequencing, of whom some 200 had received two doses of AZD1222 and around 25 had received two doses of the MenACWY control vaccine. Trial participants were enrolled by age into 18-55, 56-69 and 70-plus year subgroups, with roughly 150, 30 and 60 TCR-sequenced participants respectively. The investigation overall reported the following: Because no samples from the day 14 peak response were available, repertoires could be characterized only after the peak T cell response. Conclusions about previously exposed vaccinees are limited, since just six AZD1222 recipients were seropositive for SARS-CoV-2 at baseline. Spike-specific TCR breadth and depth rose significantly after two AZD1222 doses compared with day 0 and with MenACWY recipients. The 56-69-year group was small, and its depth increase did not reach significance, likely because of low power. Epitopes outside the regions mutated in the B.1.351 and B.1.1.7 variants were reportedly recognized by nearly half of the unique spike-specific TCRs. CD4 TCRs associated with the vaccine covered the entire spike protein, and the dominant responses were in regions 160-218 and 743-854. Participants were mostly white British, with more females than males. The authors suggested clonal diversity may have been underestimated.

The time point label, as the study defines it: baseline before first vaccination. The intended sense of this specimen's treatment or condition label: meningococcal conjugate vaccine given as trial control. Samples from vaccinated people were obtained from the UK trials COV001 and COV002, which included a single-blind randomized controlled phase 2/3 trial of AZD1222 (ChAdOx1 nCoV-19) in healthy adults. For TCRbeta chain sequencing, PBMC samples from trial participants were taken at day 0 and at day 28 after the second dose. In regard to this clone: Its recognized antigen is unknown. Base qualities are not provided; no much larger clone lies one nucleotide away.

The CDR3 regions of human TCRbeta chains were analyzed by immunosequencing. In the original analysis: TCRs in the repertoires were matched against a reference library of SARS-CoV-2-specific TCRs that had been generated with the MIRA antigen-specificity platform. Breadth was defined as the fraction of unique TCRs that were SARS-CoV-2-associated. Depth was defined as the fraction of total T cells that were SARS-CoV-2-associated. Using the MIRA data, each spike-specific TCR was assigned both to the spike region to which the TCR was reactive and to a CD4 or CD8 class. Log10-transformed breadth and depth values were compared by one-way ANOVA with Sidak's multiple comparisons tests. The table comes from immuneACCESS by way of TCRdb, which keeps in-frame sequences with V and J called. Part of the clones is missing from these tables; in studies checked, under half for an unresolved V gene and the rest for unknown reasons. The DNA was the basis for D and trimming; V, J and clone size are from that table. The sample contains around 120,000 clones, approximately 83% of them found a single time. Approximately 4% of the sample is in the top ten clones.

This sequence was found in an adult in good health. The source was peripheral blood, collected on day 0 of MenACWY control vaccination.

The DNA reads TGTGCCAGCAGCCCCTACGGGTCTAGCGGGGGGCTTAGCTCCTACGAGCAGTACTTC. The translation is CASSPYGSSGGLSSYEQYF. Rearrangement joined TRBV7-8 to TRBJ2-7; 11 bases in the middle match TRBD2. Here V drops 5 bases and J drops 0 bases, and the junction holds 15 bases not matched to any gene. From the germline V gene, CDR1 is SGHVS and CDR2 is FQNEAQ. From the cysteine through the phenylalanine, the CDR3 covers 19 amino acids. Here the CDR3 DNA is all that survives: 57 bases in frame from base 1.